This entry lists 9 T cell receptor beta chains sequenced from one sample in a study of blood T cell repertoires in COVID-19. Libraries were prepared by immunoSEQ multiplex PCR; TCRdb keeps only in-frame clonotypes and omits some of them. Among fewer than 150,000 clones listed, 65% to 80% were seen once. The sample was peripheral blood. These TCRs come from a human donor with acute or convalescent COVID-19. The donor label of this sample is uncertain.

The chain carries TRBV9 and TRBJ2-2, with D possibly being TRBD2 (5 bases). The germline CDR1 and CDR2 sequences are SGDLS and YYNGEE. V was cut by 0 bases and J by 6 bases, with 18 bases left in between. This CDR3 has 17 residues. The DNA of the CDR3 is TGTGCCAGCAGCGTAGTACTTGGTCTAGCCCCTCCCGGGGAGCTGTTTTTT. Residues: CASSVVLGLAPPGELFF.

V is TRBV2 and J is TRBJ2-1; TRBD2 might be the D (6 bases). Germline CDR1 reads SNHLY; CDR2 reads FYNNEI. CDR3 length: 17 residues. V gave up 8 bases and J gave up 1 base, with 21 bases separating them. The CDR3 sequence: CASLRTFGGSSYNEQFF. CDR3 nucleotides: TGTGCCAGCCTAAGAACGTTCGGGGGTTCGTCCTACAATGAGCAGTTCTTC.

V usage is TRBV12-5 and J usage is TRBJ1-6; 9 bases line up with TRBD1. This CDR3 comprises 17 residues. The V gene end was trimmed by 5 bases and the J gene end by 8 bases; junction bases not matched to a gene: 13. Germline CDR1 and CDR2: LGHNT and FRNRAP. Written as DNA, the CDR3 is TGTGCTAGTGGTACGCACCTCCGGACAGGGGCGGATTCACCCCTCCACTTT. It codes for CASGTHLRTGADSPLHF.

The chain joins TRBV18 to TRBJ1-2; 7 bases are shared with TRBD1. Germline-derived CDR1 and CDR2 are KGHSH and LQKENI. V was clipped by 3 bases and J by 4 bases; unmatched bases: 2. The CDR3 is 13 amino acids. The CDR3: CASSPDRSYGYTF. In nucleotides, the CDR3 is TGTGCCAGCTCACCGGACAGGAGCTATGGCTACACCTTC.

The chain employs TRBV6-5 and TRBJ1-1; D perhaps matches TRBD1 (6 bases). With 0 bases removed from V and 3 bases from J, the gap between germline ends came to 8 bases. The CDR3 extends over 14 amino acids. Germline CDR1 and CDR2: MNHEY and SVGAGI. The CDR3 nucleotides are TGTGCCAGCAGTTACTCCGGGGGGCACACTGAAGCTTTCTTT. Amino acid sequence: CASSYSGGHTEAFF.

The V gene is TRBV6-5, the J gene TRBJ1-1; D gene unclear. Germline-derived CDR1 and CDR2 are MNHEY and SVGAGI. The V gene lost 4 bases and the J gene lost 4 bases, with 4 bases spanning the gap. The CDR3 contains 11 residues. CDR3 DNA sequence: TGTGCCAGCAGTTTCGGCACTGAAGCTTTCTTT. It is translated as CASSFGTEAFF.

J is TRBJ1-4 and V is TRBV7-9; 8 bases agree with TRBD1. Germline V gene sequence: CDR1 SEHNR, CDR2 FQNEAQ (reference sequence). J lost 7 bases, V lost 1 base, and 2 bases had no gene match. The CDR3 is 14 residues long. The CDR3 region is CASSLEGTGEKLFF. The CDR3 DNA follows: TGTGCCAGCAGCTTAGAGGGGACAGGTGAAAAACTGTTTTTT.

This chain connects TRBV29-1 to TRBJ2-5; TRBD2 is a possible D gene (5 bases). Trimming shortened V by 5 bases and J by 4 bases, and 11 bases separated the two germline ends. From germline, CDR1 is SQVTM and CDR2 ANQGSEA. CDR3 length: 12 residues. The CDR3 nucleotides read TGCAGCGTTCGTCGGGGTTCAGAGACCCAGTACTTC. It specifies CSVRRGSETQYF.

This clone turned up a few times. The V and J genes are TRBV7-3 and TRBJ2-2; possible D gene TRBD2, 6 bases. Trimming removed 4 bases from V and 1 base from J, with 13 bases in between. CDR1 and CDR2 from the germline V gene are SGHTA and FQGTGA. CDR3 length equals 16 residues. CDR3 protein: CASSSGTFQNTGELFF. In nucleotides, the CDR3 is TGTGCCAGCAGCTCAGGGACTTTTCAGAACACCGGGGAGCTGTTTTTT.